Included here is one T cell receptor beta chain sequence, with context. This clone occurred once. Its antigen is unknown. Per-base quality was not reported, and no clone a single base away is much larger than it. This sample is part of a study of blood T cell repertoires in COVID-19 (dated by TCRdb to about 2020). Regarding the research as a whole: Collaborator samples came from the United States, Italy and Spain and covered acute and convalescent phases of COVID-19. The prospective study material was composed of cDNA or gDNA derived from T cells, B-cell-depleted T cells, or PBMCs. Deeply sampled blood TCRbeta repertoires from subjects exposed to, actively infected with, or recovered from COVID-19 were included in the dataset. The repertoires were released in a freely available public database intended as a resource for research on the immune response to SARS-CoV-2. Samples were obtained from the ongoing ImmuneRACE study (first 160 participants) and from some 1,300 subjects provided by 6 global collaborators. Sample metadata almost always included a de-identified subject ID, COVID-19 status, age in years and sex. Where HLA class I and class II types were available, the types were taken from metadata supplied by the sample provider, not from assay-based typing.

Results and caveats for the whole study, not just this receptor: Clinical and demographic metadata were provided uncurated, with the amount varying by source and participant.

TCRbeta CDR3 regions were amplified from genomic DNA by means of the immunoSEQ Assay, a bias-controlled multiplex PCR. Turning to the authors' computational methods: Within the assay, amplification of reference gene primers was used to estimate how many nucleated cells each sample contained. Sequence reads were collapsed and filtered to measure the absolute abundance of every unique TCRbeta CDR3 rearrangement. For each sample, productive Simpson clonality was calculated as the square root of Simpson's diversity index over productive rearrangements. The table was pulled from immuneACCESS by TCRdb, which kept in-frame rearrangements only. Such tables lose some clones; where checked, under half of the loss comes from unresolved V genes, and the rest has no known cause. V, J and clone size are taken as reported in that table, and D and trimming were inferred from the DNA itself. This sample lists 120,000 to 150,000 clones; roughly 79% were detected once. The ten most abundant clones make up approximately 9.2% of the sample.

Each collaborating institution followed its own protocols to collect whole blood in K2EDTA tubes. Collaborator samples were shipped for TCRbeta analysis as frozen whole blood, isolated PBMCs, or DNA extracted from either sample type. The germline V gene (reference sequence) gives CDR1 as SGHNT and CDR2 as YYREEE. Trimming costs V 0 bases and J 5 bases, and their ends lie 9 bases apart. The CDR3 has 14 amino acids, counting the end cysteine and phenylalanine. Only CDR3 DNA is held: 42 bases, read in frame from base 1. The specimen sequenced was peripheral blood. The clonotype was recovered from a human donor with acute or convalescent COVID-19. The donor label of this sample is uncertain. The V and J genes are TRBV5-4 and TRBJ1-3; tentative D gene TRBD1, with 5 bases matching. The CDR3 has the sequence CASSLAGNRNTIYF. The DNA is TGTGCCAGCAGCTTGGCAGGGAATAGAAACACCATATATTTT. Beyond the CDR3, the reference TRBV5-4 and TRBJ1-3 genes provide the residues; the full variable domain reads: ETGVTQSPTHLIKTRGQQVTLRCSSQSGHNTVSWYQQALGQGPQFIFQYYREEENGRGNFPPRFSGLQFPNYSSELNVNALELDDSALYLCASSLAGNRNTIYFGEGSWLTVV.